Below, 26 T cell receptor beta chains from the same sample are listed, as sequenced in a study of brain T cells in children with intractable seizures. Produced via immunoSEQ multiplex PCR; TCRdb's table is partial and in-frame only. This table has just under 65,000 clones, approximately 94% appearing once. The material sequenced was peripheral blood, taken at surgery. Receptors were obtained from a boy less than two years old with focal cortical dysplasia and intractable seizures.

The chain carries TRBV7-2 and TRBJ2-1, with TRBD1 matching 8 bases. Germline CDR1 SGHTA, CDR2 FQGNSA. This CDR3 has 15 amino acids. The junction had 3 bases not matched to a gene; V was cut back by 5 bases and J by 0 bases. CDR3 amino acids: CASSHDRGSYNEQFF. The CDR3 nucleotides read TGTGCCAGCAGCCACGACAGGGGCTCCTACAATGAGCAGTTCTTC.

The J gene is TRBJ1-2, the V gene TRBV5-8; the D gene is possibly TRBD1 (5 bases). This CDR3 spans 13 amino acids. Germline loops: CDR1 SGHTS, CDR2 YDEGEE. The V end was cut by 4 bases, the J end by 10 bases, with 17 bases between. This chain's CDR3 is CASSHGGGMNYTF. CDR3 sequence (DNA): TGTGCCAGCAGCCACGGGGGGGGTATGAACTACACCTTC. Full variable domain (missing parts from reference TRBV5-8 and TRBJ1-2): EAGVTQSPTHLIKTRGQQATLRCSPISGHTSVYWYQQALGLGLQFLLWYDEGEERNRGNFPPRFSGRQFPNYSSELNVNALELEDSALYLCASSHGGGMNYTFGSGTRLTVV.

The chain joins TRBV7-8 to TRBJ2-7, with unresolved D. V lost 5 bases and J lost 2, with 16 bases in between. Germline V gives CDR1 SGHVS, CDR2 FQNEAQ. The CDR3 covers 15 residues. CDR3: CASSVRVLIPYEQYF. In DNA form, the CDR3 reads TGTGCCAGCAGCGTAAGGGTCCTCATACCCTACGAGCAGTACTTC.

This chain joins TRBV5-1 and TRBJ2-1; D possibly uses TRBD1 or TRBD2 (5 bases each). Germline CDR1 and CDR2: SGHRS and YFSETQ. The CDR3 spans 14 residues. Trimming took 4 bases from V and 4 from J, leaving 12 bases between them. This chain's CDR3 is CASSRIEGYNEQFF. CDR3 in DNA: TGCGCCAGCAGCCGAATCGAGGGGTACAATGAGCAGTTCTTC.

The chain couples TRBV5-5 to TRBJ1-1; the match to TRBD1 covers 8 bases. Germline CDR1 is SGHKS and CDR2 is YYEKEE (reference sequence). The length of the CDR3 is 13 residues. V was clipped by 1 base and J by 7 bases; unmatched bases: 3. CDR3 nucleotide sequence: TGTGCCAGCAGCTTGTCCGGGACAGGTGAAGCTTTCTTT. Protein sequence: CASSLSGTGEAFF.

In regard to this clone: At one end the junction does not follow the germline gene, possibly because of a read error. J is TRBJ2-4 and V is TRBV19, with 8 bases identical to TRBD2. Germline V CDR1 and CDR2: LNHDA, SQIVND (reference sequence). The CDR3 sequence is 15 residues long. The chain's CDR3 is CASSISGRAKSIQYF. The CDR3 DNA sequence: TGTGCCAGTAGTATCTCCGGGAGGGCTAAAAGCATTCAGTACTTC.

This rearrangement joins TRBV4-1 to TRBJ1-4; the D gene is possibly TRBD1 (6 bases). This CDR3 spans 15 amino acids. Trimming cost V 3 bases and J 5 bases, with 13 bases left between them. Germline-derived CDR1 and CDR2 are MGHRA and YSYEKL. The CDR3 reads CASSHLLTGNEKLFF. The CDR3 DNA follows: TGCGCCAGCAGCCACTTACTCACAGGGAATGAAAAACTGTTTTTT.

This clone was picked up one time. CDR3 in amino acids: CASQGSSYNEQFF. The CDR3 DNA sequence: TGTGCCAGCCAAGGGAGCTCCTACAATGAGCAGTTCTTC. V usage is TRBV4-2 and J usage is TRBJ2-1; possibly TRBD2 for D (5 bases). CDR1 is LGHNA and CDR2 is YNFKEQ in the germline V gene. This CDR3 has 13 residues. Trimming removed 8 bases from V and 0 bases from J, with 8 bases in between.

V is TRBV6-2 or TRBV6-3 and J is TRBJ2-7; maybe TRBD2 (6 bases). This CDR3 has 13 residues. V lost 5 bases and J lost 3, with 11 bases in between. Germline CDR1 and CDR2: MNHEY and SVGEGT. In nucleotides, the CDR3 is TGTGCCAGCAGTCGAACTAGCCTCTACGAGCAGTACTTC. Protein sequence: CASSRTSLYEQYF.

This rearrangement joins TRBV7-2 to TRBJ1-1; 9 nucleotides match TRBD1. Trimming at V came to 1 base and at J to 1 base, leaving 4 bases not matched to a gene. CDR3 length equals 16 residues. Germline CDR1 reads SGHTA; CDR2 reads FQGNSA. CDR3 loop: CASSLGQGERNTEAFF. For the CDR3, the DNA is TGTGCCAGCAGCTTAGGACAGGGGGAGAGGAACACTGAAGCTTTCTTT.

This clone was counted a few times. The J gene is TRBJ2-3, the V gene TRBV7-2; D call uncertain. The V end was cut by 5 bases, the J end by 3 bases, with 12 bases between. The CDR3 loop spans 14 amino acids. Germline CDR1 reads SGHTA; CDR2 reads FQGNSA. Here the CDR3 DNA reads TGTGCCAGCAGCCCGATGTCTAGTACAGATACGCAGTATTTT. Protein: CASSPMSSTDTQYF.

The chain links TRBV5-1 to TRBJ2-3; 13 bases map to TRBD2. This CDR3 has 23 residues. Germline-derived CDR1 and CDR2 are SGHRS and YFSETQ. The V and J ends lost 0 bases and 2 bases, in that order; junction bases with no gene match: 21. In DNA, the CDR3 is TGCGCCAGCAGCTTGGCCTTTTTGGGACACCCAGGACTAGCGGGAGATCTCACAGATACGCAGTATTTT. Translated, it gives CASSLAFLGHPGLAGDLTDTQYF.

The chain couples TRBV3-1 (or the pseudogene TRBV3-2) to TRBJ2-3; TRBD2 aligns across 7 bases. Germline lookup yields CDR1 LGHDT and CDR2 YNNKEL (reference sequence). The V and J ends lost 0 bases and 2 bases, in that order; junction bases with no gene match: 8. This CDR3 comprises 17 residues. The CDR3 nucleotides read TGTGCCAGCAGCCAAGAATGGGGCGGGGGACCCACAGATACGCAGTATTTT. It translates to CASSQEWGGGPTDTQYF.

The V call is TRBV7-2, the J call TRBJ1-4, with 8 bases that match TRBD1. The CDR3 loop spans 15 amino acids. V trimming: 5 bases; J trimming: 8 bases; junction bases outside the gene matches: 10. Germline V gives CDR1 SGHTA, CDR2 FQGNSA. In nucleotides, the CDR3 is TGTGCCAGCAGCCTTGGACAGGGAGAGAGGGAAAAACTGTTTTTT. Its protein product is CASSLGQGEREKLFF.

The V and J genes are TRBV25-1 and TRBJ1-1; TRBD1 is a possible D gene (5 bases). Trimming shortened V by 7 bases and J by 0 bases, and 12 bases separated the two germline ends. Germline-derived CDR1 and CDR2 are MGHDK and SYGVNS. The CDR3 loop spans 14 amino acids. CDR3 DNA sequence: TGTGCCAGCAAGAGGGGCACGATGAACACTGAAGCTTTCTTT. Protein sequence: CASKRGTMNTEAFF. Supplemented by reference TRBV25-1 and TRBJ1-1, the full variable domain reads EADIYQTPRYLVIGTGKKITLECSQTMGHDKMYWYQQDPGMELHLIHYSYGVNSTEKGDLSSESTVSRIRTEHFPLTLESARPSHTSQYLCASKRGTMNTEAFFGQGTRLTVV.

The J gene is TRBJ1-1, the V gene TRBV27; 8 nucleotides align to TRBD1. CDR1 is MNHEY and CDR2 is SMNVEV in the germline V gene (reference sequence). The junction had 12 bases not matched to a gene; V was cut back by 6 bases and J by 0 bases. This CDR3 is built from 17 residues. The CDR3 reads CASSSRSTGVMNTEAFF. Written as DNA, the CDR3 is TGTGCCAGCAGCTCACGTTCGACAGGGGTGATGAACACTGAAGCTTTCTTT.

The chain is built from TRBV2 and TRBJ2-2, with D possibly being TRBD1 or TRBD2 (6 bases each). The germline V gene has CDR1 SNHLY and CDR2 FYNNEI. This CDR3 is 16 amino acids long. With 7 bases removed from V and 4 bases from J, the gap between germline ends came to 19 bases. This chain's CDR3 is CASIRTLGGTTGELFF. The CDR3 bases are TGTGCCAGCATCAGAACCTTAGGGGGGACCACCGGGGAGCTGTTTTTT.

V and J are TRBV30 and TRBJ2-1, with TRBD2 matching 8 bases. Germline V CDR1 and CDR2: GTSNPN, SVGIG (reference sequence). Trimming at V came to 0 bases and at J to 1 base, leaving 8 bases not matched to a gene. CDR3 length equals 17 residues. CDR3 region: CAWSVPGLGPSYNEQFF. In DNA, the CDR3 is TGTGCCTGGAGTGTACCGGGACTAGGGCCATCCTACAATGAGCAGTTCTTC.

This sequence joins TRBV29-1 and TRBJ1-2, with 9 positions matching TRBD1. Trimming took 0 bases from V and 6 from J; bases not matched to a gene: 5. The length of the CDR3 is 14 residues. Germline CDR1 is SQVTM and CDR2 is ANQGSEA. CDR3 coding DNA: TGCAGCGTTGAAGAGCAGGGGACAGGGAATGGCTACACCTTC. Protein product: CSVEEQGTGNGYTF.

This chain uses TRBV11-2 with TRBJ2-3; TRBD1 matches 8 bases. This CDR3 comprises 19 residues. Germline CDR1 SGHAT, CDR2 FQNNGV. The trim removed 5 bases at V and 4 bases at J, leaving 20 bases unmatched. Here the CDR3 DNA reads TGTGCCAGCAGCATAGTCCTTTTTCCGAGGACAGGGAGCCCAGATACGCAGTATTTT. This gives the protein CASSIVLFPRTGSPDTQYF.

Written as DNA, the CDR3 is TGTGCCAGCAGGTGGACAGGGACGGGAAACACCATATATTTT. As protein: CASRWTGTGNTIYF. The chain uses TRBV7-9 and TRBJ1-3, with 8 positions matching TRBD1. Germline CDR1 reads SEHNR; CDR2 reads FQNEAQ (reference sequence). V shed 6 bases, J shed 4 bases, and the junction held 5 bases outside the gene matches. The CDR3 covers 14 residues.

This sequence joins TRBV9 and TRBJ2-1; 7 bases match TRBD2. V shed 6 bases, J shed 5 bases, and the junction held 11 bases outside the gene matches. This CDR3 is built from 15 residues. CDR1 and CDR2 (germline): SGDLS, YYNGEE. CDR3 in amino acids: CASTPYSGPDNEQFF. The CDR3 nucleotides read TGTGCCAGCACCCCGTATAGCGGGCCGGACAATGAGCAGTTCTTC.

The chain has TRBV6-5 and TRBJ2-1; maybe TRBD2 (6 bases). Trimming pared 6 bases from V and 12 bases from J, leaving 18 bases between. Germline V gives CDR1 MNHEY, CDR2 SVGAGI. This CDR3 is built from 13 residues. In DNA, the CDR3 is TGTGCCAGCAGGCCGATAGCGGAGGCGGGGCAGTTCTTC. This encodes CASRPIAEAGQFF.

The J gene is TRBJ1-1, the V gene TRBV7-2; TRBD1 is a possible D gene (6 bases). The CDR3 consists of 15 residues. V dropped 4 bases and J dropped 4 bases, with 16 bases sitting between them. CDR1 is SGHTA, CDR2 FQGNSA, per germline. The CDR3 sequence: CASSSQGGFSTEAFF. CDR3 in DNA: TGTGCCAGCAGCTCCCAAGGGGGGTTCTCCACTGAAGCTTTCTTT.

This clone was seen once. V usage is TRBV6-5 and J usage is TRBJ1-2; D is ambiguous. This CDR3 has 12 residues. Germline V gives CDR1 MNHEY, CDR2 SVGAGI. V was cut by 8 bases and J by 8 bases, with 15 bases left in between. CDR3 loop: CASSRESGGYTF. The CDR3 region has the DNA TGTGCCAGCTCTCGGGAGTCGGGGGGCTACACCTTC.

Here the CDR3 DNA reads TGTGCCAGCAGCTTAGATATCACAGGGACTAGCGTGAAAGATACGCAGTATTTT. Translation: CASSLDITGTSVKDTQYF. The chain couples TRBV7-8 to TRBJ2-3; 10 nucleotides agree with TRBD2. This CDR3 comprises 18 residues. CDR1 is SGHVS and CDR2 is FQNEAQ in the germline V gene. The junction had 12 bases not matched to a gene; V was cut back by 1 base and J by 5 bases.